A single sample is the source of the 27 T cell receptor beta chains below, sequenced in a study of OX40 agonist ivuxolimab in advanced cancers. Only in-frame clones appear in the TCRdb table, and some are missing; sequencing was by immunoSEQ multiplex PCR. The sample has fewer than 65,000 clones; approximately 90% are singletons. The input for sequencing was CD4+ or CD8+ T cells sorted from blood, taken in a trial of the OX40 agonist ivuxolimab. These receptors came from an adult with an advanced solid tumor such as melanoma, head and neck, liver or kidney cancer.

This clone was seen only once. CDR3 protein: CASSPDRGRGYTF. The CDR3 DNA reads as TGTGCCAGCAGCCCGGACAGGGGGAGGGGCTACACCTTC. The rearrangement uses TRBV6-5 and TRBJ1-2; 10 nucleotides line up with TRBD1. CDR1 and CDR2 (germline): MNHEY, SVGAGI. Trimming cost V 6 bases and J 8 bases; bases outside gene matches: 6. CDR3 length: 13 residues.

The V gene is TRBV19, the J gene TRBJ2-3, with 10 bases aligning to TRBD2. Trimming at V came to 4 bases and at J to 2 bases, leaving 6 bases not matched to a gene. Germline-derived CDR1 and CDR2 are LNHDA and SQIVND (reference sequence). The CDR3 consists of 16 residues. CDR3 sequence: CASSTRTSGYTDTQYF. The CDR3 DNA sequence: TGTGCCAGTAGTACCCGGACTAGCGGATACACAGATACGCAGTATTTT.

The V gene is TRBV4-3, the J gene TRBJ2-7, with 9 bases aligning to TRBD1. Trimming at V came to 3 bases and at J to 3 bases, leaving 6 bases not matched to a gene. The CDR3 consists of 15 residues. Germline V gene data show CDR1 as LGHNA and CDR2 as YSLEER. In DNA form, the CDR3 reads TGCGCCAGCAGCCAGGTCGGGGGACAGGGCTACGAGCAGTACTTC. Amino acids: CASSQVGGQGYEQYF.

This chain uses TRBV14 with TRBJ1-2, with D unresolved. Germline-derived CDR1 and CDR2 are SGHDN and FVKESK. This CDR3 has 13 amino acids. Trimming removed 0 bases from V and 5 bases from J, with 7 bases in between. The CDR3 DNA follows: TGTGCCAGCAGCCAAGATTTACAGTATGGCTACACCTTC. Residues: CASSQDLQYGYTF.

The J gene is TRBJ2-4, the V gene TRBV19; 8 bases are shared with TRBD1. Germline assignment: CDR1 LNHDA and CDR2 SQIVND (reference sequence). The CDR3 length is 14 residues. V lost 4 bases and J lost 8; bases outside the gene matches: 7. The CDR3 region has the DNA TGTGCCAGTAGTACCCGGACAGGGTCCGACATTCAGTACTTC. Protein sequence: CASSTRTGSDIQYF.

The sample holds one count of this clone. This rearrangement joins TRBV7-8 to TRBJ1-2, with D tentatively TRBD1 (5 bases). Germline V gene lookup returns CDR1 SGHVS and CDR2 FQNEAQ. The CDR3 spans 14 residues. Between the trimmed V and J ends, which lost 7 bases and 1 base, there was a span of 13 bases. The CDR3 DNA is TGTGCCAGCACTATGGGGCGGTTTAACTATGGCTACACCTTC. Translated, it gives CASTMGRFNYGYTF.

The chain combines TRBV9 with TRBJ2-1; 8 bases are a match to TRBD2. The CDR3 length is 14 residues. Germline V gene data show CDR1 as SGDLS and CDR2 as YYNGEE. The ends lost 4 bases at V and 7 bases at J; junction bases unmatched: 7. This chain's CDR3 is CASSTGGAPNEQFF. The CDR3 DNA is TGTGCCAGCAGCACCGGGGGGGCCCCGAATGAGCAGTTCTTC.

This clone was found a few times. The gene calls are TRBV2 and TRBJ1-2; D gene unclear. Germline V gene lookup returns CDR1 SNHLY and CDR2 FYNNEI. The V end was cut by 4 bases, the J end by 2 bases, with 8 bases between. The CDR3 contains 13 residues. The CDR3 DNA reads TGTGCCAGCAGTGTTGACACCAACTATGGCTACACCTTC. It is translated as CASSVDTNYGYTF. Looking up the rest from reference TRBV2 and TRBJ1-2 gives the full variable domain: EPEVTQTPSHQVTQMGQEVILRCVPISNHLYFYWYRQILGQKVEFLVSFYNNEISEKSEIFDDQFSVERPDGSNFTLKIRSTKLEDSAMYFCASSVDTNYGYTFGSGTRLTVV.

The V and J genes are TRBV14 and TRBJ1-1; D uncertain. The CDR3 is 15 residues long. The germline CDR1 and CDR2 sequences are SGHDN and FVKESK. Trimming shortened V by 4 bases and J by 5 bases, and 17 bases separated the two germline ends. In nucleotides, the CDR3 is TGTGCCAGCAGCCTCTACCTCGGGGTGGGGACTGAAGCTTTCTTT. It encodes CASSLYLGVGTEAFF.

The V and J genes are TRBV5-1 and TRBJ1-2; the D is unclear. The V end was cut by 5 bases, the J end by 1 base, with 6 bases between. CDR3 length: 12 residues. Germline CDR1 is SGHRS and CDR2 is YFSETQ. The DNA for the CDR3 is TGCGCCAGCAGATCAGATAACTATGGCTACACCTTC. Amino acids: CASRSDNYGYTF.

This sequence joins TRBV27 and TRBJ1-5, with D unresolved. Trimming removed 3 bases from V and 6 bases from J, with 9 bases in between. Germline assignment: CDR1 MNHEY and CDR2 SMNVEV (reference sequence). The CDR3 loop spans 13 amino acids. The DNA for the CDR3 is TGTGCCAGCAGTTTGGATTTATTTCAGCCCCAGCATTTT. This sequence encodes CASSLDLFQPQHF.

The chain employs TRBV4-3 and TRBJ2-1; TRBD1 might be the D (6 bases). Between the trimmed V and J ends, which lost 2 bases and 0 bases, there was a span of 14 bases. Germline V gene data show CDR1 as LGHNA and CDR2 as YSLEER. The CDR3 spans 17 residues. The CDR3: CASSQSRGLGSYNEQFF. Here the CDR3 DNA reads TGCGCCAGCAGCCAAAGCAGGGGTCTCGGCTCCTACAATGAGCAGTTCTTC.

V is TRBV7-8 and J is TRBJ1-5; no firm D call. This CDR3 region has 15 residues. Germline CDR1 SGHVS, CDR2 FQNEAQ. Trimming pared 3 bases from V and 4 bases from J, leaving 13 bases between. The CDR3 nucleotides read TGTGCCAGCAGCTTGGGCAGCGAATGGAATCAGCCCCAGCATTTT. Amino acid sequence: CASSLGSEWNQPQHF.

This chain uses TRBV2 with TRBJ1-2; D is unclear. The ends were cut back, 2 bases at V and 0 bases at J, with 7 bases in the middle. There are 14 residues in the CDR3. CDR1 and CDR2 from the germline V gene are SNHLY and FYNNEI. CDR3 nucleotides: TGTGCCAGCAGTGAACAGGCCTCTAACTATGGCTACACCTTC. It translates to CASSEQASNYGYTF.

In its sample, this clone was seen once. The CDR3 protein is CSVGGQVTDTQYF. The CDR3 DNA follows: TGCAGCGTGGGGGGACAGGTCACAGATACGCAGTATTTT. The rearrangement links TRBV29-1 to TRBJ2-3; 8 bases fit TRBD1. The length of the CDR3 is 13 residues. Germline V gene data show CDR1 as SQVTM and CDR2 as ANQGSEA. V lost 6 bases and J lost 2; bases outside the gene matches: 4.

V gene TRBV19 combines with J gene TRBJ2-7; TRBD1 agrees at 7 bases. Trimming removed 5 bases from V and 3 bases from J; junction bases left unmatched: 4. The CDR3 is 13 amino acids. Germline-derived CDR1 and CDR2 are LNHDA and SQIVND (reference sequence). The CDR3 region is CASSLGGGYEQYF. CDR3 coding DNA: TGTGCCAGTAGTTTAGGGGGCGGCTACGAGCAGTACTTC.

The rearrangement joins TRBV7-9 to TRBJ1-1; 8 bases are a match to TRBD1. V trimming: 3 bases; J trimming: 3 bases; junction bases outside the gene matches: 18. CDR1 SEHNR and CDR2 FQNEAQ come from the germline V gene (reference sequence). This CDR3 is built from 19 residues. CDR3 sequence: CASSFPGGWGRRTDTEAFF. The CDR3 region has the DNA TGTGCCAGCAGCTTTCCAGGGGGCTGGGGGAGGCGTACGGACACTGAAGCTTTCTTT.

This chain joins TRBV29-1 and TRBJ2-1; D is unresolved. The CDR3 loop spans 13 amino acids. Trimming removed 0 bases at V and 3 bases at J, with 6 bases between. Germline loops: CDR1 SQVTM, CDR2 ANQGSEA. CDR3 nucleotides: TGCAGCGTTGAAGAGCTGTACTACAATGAGCAGTTCTTC. Protein sequence: CSVEELYYNEQFF.

Worth noting for this clone: Germline and junction disagree at one end, which may indicate a read error. The rearrangement links TRBV7-7 to TRBJ1-4; perhaps TRBD1 as D (6 bases). The CDR3 sequence is 15 residues long. CDR1 and CDR2 from the germline V gene are SSHAT and FNYEAQ (reference sequence). CDR3 in DNA: TGTGCTAGCAGCCCAGGGGCAGAAACTAATGAAAAACTGTTTTTT. It translates to CASSPGAETNEKLFF.

The chain joins TRBV5-6 to TRBJ2-2; D call uncertain. V lost 0 bases, J lost 2 bases, and 14 bases lay in between. The CDR3 has 17 amino acids. Germline values: CDR1 SGHDT, CDR2 YYEEEE. As DNA, the CDR3 is TGTGCCAGCAGCTTGGGGGCAGCCCAATCCAACACCGGGGAGCTGTTTTTT. Its translation: CASSLGAAQSNTGELFF. Using reference TRBV5-6 and TRBJ2-2 for the parts outside the CDR3, the full variable domain is DAGVTQSPTHLIKTRGQQVTLRCSPKSGHDTVSWYQQALGQGPQFIFQYYEEEERQRGNFPDRFSGHQFPNYSSELNVNALLLGDSALYLCASSLGAAQSNTGELFFGEGSRLTVL.

The gene calls are TRBV5-4 and TRBJ2-2; D may be TRBD1 or TRBD2 (6 bases each). Germline CDR1 is SGHNT and CDR2 is YYREEE (reference sequence). This CDR3 spans 16 amino acids. Trimming removed 0 bases from V and 6 bases from J, with 15 bases in between. CDR3 loop: CASSLGGGGIPGELFF. CDR3 nucleotide sequence: TGTGCCAGCAGCTTGGGTGGAGGGGGGATCCCCGGGGAGCTGTTTTTT.

The V gene is TRBV27, the J gene TRBJ2-2; tentative D call: TRBD1 (6 bases). CDR3 length equals 15 residues. The V end lost 3 bases, the J end lost 0 bases, and 8 bases lay between the germline ends. Looked up from germline, CDR1 is MNHEY and CDR2 is SMNVEV (reference sequence). DNA for the CDR3: TGTGCCAGCAGTTTCAGGGGTTCGAACACCGGGGAGCTGTTTTTT. This encodes CASSFRGSNTGELFF.

This chain joins TRBV4-2 and TRBJ1-2; possible D gene TRBD1, 5 bases. The V end was cut by 2 bases, the J end by 3 bases, with 13 bases between. The V gene's germline CDR1 is LGHNA and CDR2 YNFKEQ. There are 15 residues in the CDR3. CDR3 sequence reads: CASSQREGADYGYTF. CDR3 bases: TGTGCCAGCAGCCAACGCGAAGGGGCGGACTATGGCTACACCTTC.

The chain links TRBV7-8 to TRBJ2-7; 11 positions match TRBD1. This CDR3 has 15 residues. Germline lookup yields CDR1 SGHVS and CDR2 FQNEAQ. The V and J ends lost 5 bases and 3 bases, in that order; junction bases with no gene match: 6. As DNA, the CDR3 is TGTGCCAGCAGCGACCGGACAGGGGGCAACTACGAGCAGTACTTC. Translated: CASSDRTGGNYEQYF.

Comment on this clone: One end of the junction fails to match germline, which may point to a read error. The chain recombines TRBV2 with TRBJ2-7; D remains unclear. The germline V gene encodes CDR1 SNHLY and CDR2 FYNNEI. This CDR3 spans 11 amino acids. As DNA, the CDR3 is TGTGCCAGCAGTGAAGCAACGGCCAGGCGCTTC. The encoded protein is CASSEATARRF. The full variable domain, its missing parts supplied by reference TRBV2 and TRBJ2-7, is EPEVTQTPSHQVTQMGQEVILRCVPISNHLYFYWYRQILGQKVEFLVSFYNNEISEKSEIFDDQFSVERPDGSNFTLKIRSTKLEDSAMYFCASSEATARRFGPGTRLTVT.

The chain couples TRBV6-1 to TRBJ2-1; unclear D gene. This CDR3 has 12 amino acids. Germline V gives CDR1 MNHNS, CDR2 SASEGT. The V end was cut by 9 bases, the J end by 4 bases, with 10 bases between. As DNA, the CDR3 is TGTGCCAGGCCCCTCCATTACAATGAGCAGTTCTTC. It codes for CARPLHYNEQFF.

The J gene is TRBJ1-2, the V gene TRBV7-9; TRBD1 matches 7 bases. V shed 5 bases and J 0 bases; nucleotides not matched to a gene: 6. The CDR3 length is 15 residues. The V gene's germline CDR1 is SEHNR and CDR2 FQNEAQ (reference sequence). The DNA for the CDR3 is TGTGCCAGCAGCCTGGGGACAGAAGCTAACTATGGCTACACCTTC. It codes for CASSLGTEANYGYTF.